Sequencing of this T cell receptor beta chain was carried out in a study of T-cell reconstitution after alpha-beta-depleted transplantation in children. This CDR3 comprises 14 residues. Per the germline V gene, CDR1 is DFQATT and CDR2 is SNEGSKA (reference sequence). V lost 1 base and J lost 5, with 14 bases in between. This clonotype was counted between two and nine times. The library targeted TCRbeta and was prepared with unique molecular identifiers. TCRdb redid the calling of the PCR reads with MiXCR, one entry per CDR3 protein. The sample gives roughly 300,000 distinct CDR3 sequences, 9.9% of which show up once; 10% is in the top ten.

The starting material was PBMCs from the stem cell graft donor, obtained from the stem cell graft. This TCR was sampled from a human donor who donated a stem cell graft to a child with SCID. The chain links TRBV20-1 to TRBJ2-5, with D possibly matching TRBD2 (6 bases). CDR3 residues: CSARAPRGYETQYF. CDR3 DNA sequence: TGCAGTGCTAGAGCCCCGCGGGGCTACGAGACCCAGTACTTC.